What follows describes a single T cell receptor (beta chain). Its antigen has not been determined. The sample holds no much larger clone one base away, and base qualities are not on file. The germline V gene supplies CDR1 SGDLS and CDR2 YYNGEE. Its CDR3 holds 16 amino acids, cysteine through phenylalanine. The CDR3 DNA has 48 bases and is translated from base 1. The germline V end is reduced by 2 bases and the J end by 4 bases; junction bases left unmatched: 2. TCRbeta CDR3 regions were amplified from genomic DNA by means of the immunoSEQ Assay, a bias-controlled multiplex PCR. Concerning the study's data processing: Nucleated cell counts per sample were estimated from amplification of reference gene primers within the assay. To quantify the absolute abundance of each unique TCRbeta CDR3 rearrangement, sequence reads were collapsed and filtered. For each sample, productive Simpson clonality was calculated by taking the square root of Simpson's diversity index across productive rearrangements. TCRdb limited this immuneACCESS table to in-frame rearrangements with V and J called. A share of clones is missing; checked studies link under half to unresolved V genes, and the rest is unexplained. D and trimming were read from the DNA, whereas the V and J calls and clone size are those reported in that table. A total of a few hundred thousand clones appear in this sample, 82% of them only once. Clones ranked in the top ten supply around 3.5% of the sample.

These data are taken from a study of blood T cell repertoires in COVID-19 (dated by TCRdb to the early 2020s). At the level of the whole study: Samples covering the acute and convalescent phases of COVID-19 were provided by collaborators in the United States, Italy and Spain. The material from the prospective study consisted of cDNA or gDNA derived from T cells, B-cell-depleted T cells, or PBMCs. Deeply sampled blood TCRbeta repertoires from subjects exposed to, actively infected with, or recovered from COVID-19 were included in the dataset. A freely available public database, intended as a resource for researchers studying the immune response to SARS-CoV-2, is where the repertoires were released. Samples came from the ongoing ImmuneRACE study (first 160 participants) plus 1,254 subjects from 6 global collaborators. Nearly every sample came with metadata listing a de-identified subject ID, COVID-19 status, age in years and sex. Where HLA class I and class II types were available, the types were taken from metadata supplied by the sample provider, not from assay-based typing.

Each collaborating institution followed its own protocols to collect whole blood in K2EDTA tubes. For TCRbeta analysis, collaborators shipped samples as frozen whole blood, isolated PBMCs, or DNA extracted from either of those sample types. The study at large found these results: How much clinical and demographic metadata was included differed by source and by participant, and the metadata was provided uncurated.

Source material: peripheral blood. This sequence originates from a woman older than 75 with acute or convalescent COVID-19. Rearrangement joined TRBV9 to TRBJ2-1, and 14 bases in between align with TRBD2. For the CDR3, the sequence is CASSVRTSGGYNEQFF. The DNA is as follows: TGTGCCAGCAGCGTCCGGACTAGCGGGGGGTACAATGAGCAGTTCTTC.